The entry below gives a single T cell receptor beta chain sequence along with its context. Single viable CD3+CD4+CD8-CD45RO+ cells were sorted as the memory CD4+ T cells. Using immunoSEQ multiplex PCR, the repertoire was profiled, and TCRdb retains in-frame clones only, with some absent. The data contain 61,000 or so clones, 80% of them seen just once; the ten biggest clones take up approximately 0.54%. The CDR3 is made up of 16 amino acids. The V and J ends lost 1 base and 4 bases, in that order; junction bases with no gene match: 7. Germline CDR1 LGHNA, CDR2 YSLEER. The data originate from a study of memory CD4+ T cells and cytomegalovirus serostatus.

This rearrangement joins TRBV4-3 to TRBJ2-7; TRBD1 matches 10 bases. This sequence originates from an adult in good health and CMV-seronegative. Some clones in this sample may be carry-over from other donors' samples. Source material: memory CD4+ T cells from blood. The CDR3 nucleotides read TGCGCCAGCAGCCAAGCCCCCGGGACAGGGGTTTACGAGCAGTACTTC. This gives the protein CASSQAPGTGVYEQYF.